One and the same sample provided the 14 T cell receptor beta chains below, sequenced in a study of OX40 agonist ivuxolimab in advanced cancers. The method was immunoSEQ multiplex PCR; TCRdb's version includes in-frame clones alone and lacks a portion of them. The sample holds around 100,000 clones, around 93% seen once. The input for sequencing was CD4+ or CD8+ T cells sorted from blood, taken in a trial of the OX40 agonist ivuxolimab. These receptors all stem from an adult with an advanced solid tumor such as melanoma, head and neck, liver or kidney cancer.

V and J are TRBV6-1 and TRBJ1-5; D is unresolved. The CDR3 runs to 14 residues. The V gene lost 8 bases and the J gene lost 0 bases, with 11 bases spanning the gap. CDR1 and CDR2 from the germline V gene are MNHNS and SASEGT. CDR3 nucleotides: TGTGCCAGCGTACGAGATCATAGCAATCAGCCCCAGCATTTT. This gives the protein CASVRDHSNQPQHF.

The chain recombines TRBV27 with TRBJ2-7; 9 nucleotides agree with TRBD1. Per germline, CDR1 MNHEY and CDR2 SMNVEV (reference sequence). The CDR3 is made up of 13 amino acids. Trimming removed 11 bases from V and 2 bases from J; junction bases left unmatched: 7. For the CDR3, the DNA is TGTGCCGTGGGCGGGACAGGGACCTACGAGCAGTACTTC. Its protein is CAVGGTGTYEQYF.

The chain recombines TRBV6-5 with TRBJ2-7; 7 nucleotides agree with TRBD2. CDR1 and CDR2 from the germline V gene are MNHEY and SVGAGI. The CDR3 loop spans 14 amino acids. V dropped 5 bases and J dropped 2; count of bases not matched to a gene: 6. As DNA, the CDR3 is TGTGCCAGCAGTGGGGAGGGAGCTACCTACGAGCAGTACTTC. Amino acid sequence: CASSGEGATYEQYF.

V is TRBV2 and J is TRBJ1-4, with 7 bases that match TRBD1. The CDR3 runs 15 residues. Germline V lookup: CDR1 SNHLY, CDR2 FYNNEI. The ends lost 5 bases at V and 5 bases at J; junction bases unmatched: 8. The CDR3 protein is CASSPSRGANEKLFF. CDR3 DNA sequence: TGTGCCAGCAGTCCGAGCAGGGGGGCAAATGAAAAACTGTTTTTT.

The CDR3 here is CASLLAWRYEQYF. CDR3 coding DNA: TGTGCCAGTCTATTGGCCTGGAGGTACGAGCAGTACTTC. V usage is TRBV6-8 and J usage is TRBJ2-7; tentatively, D is TRBD2 (5 bases). CDR1 is MNHGY and CDR2 is SAAAGT in the germline V gene. The CDR3 has 13 amino acids. Trimming shortened V by 9 bases and J by 4 bases, and 16 bases separated the two germline ends.

This clone was observed a single time. The chain has TRBV28 and TRBJ2-3; D may be TRBD2 (6 bases). This CDR3 is built from 14 residues. V lost 6 bases to trimming and J lost 3 bases, with 13 bases between them. CDR1 and CDR2 from the germline V gene are MDHEN and SYDVKM. The CDR3 here is CASRNRRETDTQYF. The CDR3 region has the DNA TGTGCCAGCAGGAATAGACGGGAGACAGATACGCAGTATTTT.

This chain joins TRBV4-3 and TRBJ1-6, with TRBD1 matching 8 bases. The CDR3 is 13 residues long. Germline assignment: CDR1 LGHNA and CDR2 YSLEER. Trimming cost V 0 bases and J 11 bases; bases outside gene matches: 0. The CDR3 reads CASSQEQGAPLHF. In DNA form, the CDR3 reads TGCGCCAGCAGCCAAGAACAGGGGGCACCCCTCCACTTT.

The V gene is TRBV19, the J gene TRBJ2-1, with a weak D call TRBD2 (5 bases). The CDR3 is 15 residues long. The ends were cut back, 5 bases at V and 9 bases at J, with 20 bases in the middle. Germline V gene data show CDR1 as LNHDA and CDR2 as SQIVND (reference sequence). CDR3 DNA: TGTGCCAGTAGTCGTAGCGCGAACCCCGAGGGTGAGCAGTTCTTC. As protein: CASSRSANPEGEQFF.

Here the CDR3 DNA reads TGTGCCAGCTCATCAACTGCCTACGAGCAGTACTTC. This encodes CASSSTAYEQYF. This chain links TRBV18 with TRBJ2-7; D not certain. Trimming stripped 5 bases from V and 2 bases from J, with 7 bases between. Looked up from germline, CDR1 is KGHSH and CDR2 is LQKENI. The CDR3 runs 12 residues.

V usage is TRBV5-1 and J usage is TRBJ2-7; D remains ambiguous. V shed 0 bases and J shed 2 bases, with 12 bases lying between them. Germline assignment: CDR1 SGHRS and CDR2 YFSETQ. This CDR3 has 15 residues. CDR3 sequence (DNA): TGCGCCAGCAGCTTGGAATCTGCGGCCCCCTACGAGCAGTACTTC. Translation gives CASSLESAAPYEQYF.

The chain carries TRBV11-2 and TRBJ2-1, with 11 nucleotides matching TRBD2. Germline assignment: CDR1 SGHAT and CDR2 FQNNGV. With V trimmed by 5 bases and J by 6 bases, 6 bases remained unmatched. This CDR3 is built from 15 residues. CDR3 coding DNA: TGTGCCAGCAGCACAATAGCGGGAGGGATCAATGAGCAGTTCTTC. This translates into CASSTIAGGINEQFF.

The chain is built from TRBV6-5 and TRBJ2-7; D may match TRBD1 or TRBD2 (5 bases each). Deletions cut 0 bases from V and 1 base from J, with 10 bases between. The germline V gene has CDR1 MNHEY and CDR2 SVGAGI. The CDR3 spans 15 residues. The CDR3 coding sequence is TGTGCCAGCAGTTACTCCGGGACGGTTTCCTACGAGCAGTACTTC. Translating gives CASSYSGTVSYEQYF.

The chain employs TRBV4-1 and TRBJ2-3; tentative D call: TRBD2 (5 bases). Trimming took 1 base from V and 0 from J, leaving 14 bases between them. Germline-derived CDR1 and CDR2 are MGHRA and YSYEKL. This CDR3 is built from 17 residues. The CDR3 reads CASSQARTFSSTDTQYF. The CDR3 nucleotides read TGCGCCAGCAGCCAAGCCCGGACTTTCTCTAGCACAGATACGCAGTATTTT.

This clone occurred once. The gene calls are TRBV5-4 and TRBJ2-6; D not certain. Germline CDR1 reads SGHNT; CDR2 reads YYREEE (reference sequence). V lost 1 base and J 2 bases, leaving 4 bases between the germline ends. This CDR3 has 14 amino acids. The CDR3 bases are TGTGCCAGCAGCTTGCCCACTGGGGCCAACGTCCTGACTTTC. Translating gives CASSLPTGANVLTF.